Listed below are T cell receptor beta chains from one sample, sequenced in a study of T cell responses to AZD1222 COVID-19 vaccine. Profiled with immunoSEQ multiplex PCR; TCRdb holds only in-frame clones, not every one. The sample has 130,000 to 150,000 clones, around four fifths seen once; the top ten hold around 4.1%. Sequenced material: peripheral blood, taken on day 0 of MenACWY control vaccination. These receptors originate from an adult in good health. CDR3s include the opening cysteine and the closing phenylalanine or tryptophan. The size entry is marked missing in some rows and otherwise reads once, few, many or a size class.

TRBV6-5 . CASSYREGSYGYTF
TRBV11-2 . CASSLDTQGKNEQFF
TRBV5-1 . CASSSTGSYEQYF
TRBV3-1/TRBV3-2 once CASSPSGVGQPQHF
TRBV11-2 . CASSLDRGTEAFF
TRBV6-5 . CASSYSTGRASPLHF
TRBV20-1 . CSASVPTGVSYGYTF
TRBV5-6 . CASSLYGRNSNQPQHF
TRBV5-1 . CASSQGPQETQYF
TRBV19 . CASSGDRQGGYNEQFF
TRBV18 . CASSPGRDSPLHF
TRBV18 . CASARQGTNEKLFF
TRBV5-8 . CASSPKTVVGYTF
TRBV27 . CASRLFARAGGATNEKLFF
TRBV18 . CASSPRISDTEAFF
TRBV28 . CASSPYSDYGYTF
TRBV6-5 . CASSYSGGIYGYTF
TRBV7-8 . CATRARSNTGELFF
TRBV7-2 . CASSLAHQGGYTF
TRBV19 . CASSMVGGSPLHF
TRBV7-2 . CASSLGGQGNYGYTF
TRBV5-6 . CASSLGTGPQHF
TRBV7-9 . CASSRTAEQFF
TRBV18 . CASSPQRQGANVLTF
TRBV19 . CASSSPTGRSHEETQYF
TRBV19 . CASRTGYSYEQYF
TRBV5-6 . CASSLLLGEAFF
TRBV19 . CASSIYNEQFF
TRBV19 . CASSTRQGVPKNIQYF
TRBV7-9 few CASCNWVRGNQETQYF
TRBV20-1 . CSASEVQKLFF